These T cell receptor beta chains were read from a single sample in a study of blood T cells in healthy people across ages. TCRdb used MiXCR to reprocess the 5' RACE reads, holding one entry per CDR3 protein. The data hold 650,000 to 950,000 distinct CDR3 sequences, with roughly 44% observed a single time. The sequenced sample was blood. The receptor source for this set is a man aged 55-75 years in good health. CDR3s include the opening cysteine and the closing phenylalanine or tryptophan. The D gene is left open where the match is weak. Where a row states a size, it is once, few, many or the class of an expanded clone; other rows omit it.

D gene	clone size	V gene	J gene	CDR3 protein	CDR3 DNA
-	-	TRBV3-1	TRBJ1-2	CASSQADPYGYTF	TGTGCCAGCAGCCAAGCCGACCCCTATGGCTACACCTTC
-	-	TRBV7-6	TRBJ2-6	CASSLFLLSGANVLTF	TGTGCCAGCAGCTTATTCCTACTCTCTGGGGCCAACGTCCTGACTTTC
-	-	TRBV7-2	TRBJ1-5	CASSLLKGSQPQHF	TGTGCCAGCAGCTTACTGAAGGGAAGCCAGCCCCAGCATTTT
TRBD1	few	TRBV5-1	TRBJ2-3	CASSVTGEDTQYF	TGCGCCAGCAGCGTGACAGGGGAAGATACGCAGTATTTT
TRBD1	-	TRBV5-6	TRBJ2-6	CASSSGTGFSSGANVLTF	TGTGCCAGCAGCTCCGGGACAGGTTTCTCCTCTGGGGCCAACGTCCTGACTTTC
TRBD2	few	TRBV5-1	TRBJ2-1	CASSPGGPQYNEQFF	TGCGCCAGCAGTCCGGGGGGACCCCAATACAATGAGCAGTTCTTC
TRBD2	-	TRBV12-3/TRBV12-4	TRBJ2-1	CASSFVASGSYNEQFF	TGTGCCAGCAGTTTCGTGGCTAGCGGGAGTTACAATGAGCAGTTCTTC
-	-	TRBV5-5	TRBJ2-1	CASSLRGLRNEQFF	TGTGCCAGCAGCTTAAGGGGGTTACGCAATGAGCAGTTCTTC
-	few	TRBV7-2	TRBJ2-5	CASSLALSGNRQETQYF	TGTGCCAGCAGCTTAGCGTTAAGCGGTAACCGTCAAGAGACCCAGTACTTC
-	-	TRBV10-1	TRBJ2-5	CASSAGTLGTQYF	TGCGCCAGCAGCGCCGGGACGCTGGGGACCCAGTACTTC
-	-	TRBV7-8	TRBJ2-7	CASSLVDYGLYEQYF	TGTGCCAGCAGCTTAGTAGATTATGGGTTATACGAGCAGTACTTC
-	few	TRBV6-2/TRBV6-3	TRBJ2-7	CASSSTGLGQYF	TGTGCCAGCAGTTCGACAGGATTGGGACAGTACTTC
-	-	TRBV6-2/TRBV6-3	TRBJ2-2	CASLLYLPTGELFF	TGTGCCAGCCTCCTCTACTTACCCACCGGGGAGCTGTTTTTT
TRBD1	many	TRBV29-1	TRBJ2-3	CSASPGTGREDTQYF	TGCAGCGCCTCCCCCGGGACAGGGAGGGAGGATACGCAGTATTTT
-	-	TRBV6-1	TRBJ1-2	CASSEVTWDVYGYTF	TGTGCCAGCAGTGAAGTGACATGGGACGTCTATGGCTACACCTTC
-	few	TRBV5-5	TRBJ2-5	CASSGDGVLQETQYF	TGTGCCAGCAGCGGTGACGGAGTCCTTCAAGAGACCCAGTACTTC
-	once	TRBV7-2	TRBJ1-2	CASSLDYRPGSDGYTF	TGTGCCAGCAGCTTAGATTATAGGCCGGGGAGTGATGGCTACACCTTC
-	-	TRBV5-1	TRBJ2-5	CASRPANSRETQYF	TGCGCCAGCCGCCCAGCCAACAGCCGAGAGACCCAGTACTTC
-	-	TRBV10-3	TRBJ1-5	CAISDGQGYSNQPQHF	TGTGCCATCAGTGATGGCCAGGGGTATAGCAATCAGCCCCAGCATTTT
-	-	TRBV29-1	TRBJ2-7	CSVEAQSDEQYF	TGCAGCGTCGAAGCCCAGAGCGACGAGCAGTACTTC
TRBD2	few	TRBV20-1	TRBJ2-7	CSATRGGLIEQYF	TGCAGTGCAACCCGGGGGGGGCTCATCGAGCAGTACTTC
-	-	TRBV4-3	TRBJ2-1	CASNHQGGEQFF	TGCGCCAGCAACCACCAAGGGGGTGAGCAGTTCTTC
-	-	TRBV6-2/TRBV6-3	TRBJ2-2	CASSYSRGVAGELFF	TGTGCCAGCAGTTACTCGAGGGGGGTCGCCGGGGAGCTGTTTTTT
TRBD1	-	TRBV12-3/TRBV12-4	TRBJ1-5	CASSPRGRQGNQPQHF	TGTGCCAGCAGTCCACGGGGCCGACAGGGTAATCAGCCCCAGCATTTT
-	-	TRBV3-1	TRBJ2-1	CASSLDSASNEQFF	TGTGCCAGCAGCCTCGACTCAGCAAGTAATGAGCAGTTCTTC
TRBD2	few	TRBV4-3	TRBJ2-5	CASSQARGAGLPSETQYF	TGCGCCAGCAGCCAAGCCCGCGGGGCGGGACTACCCTCAGAGACCCAGTACTTC
-	few	TRBV5-4	TRBJ2-5	CAGGTGRVQYF	TGTGCCGGAGGGACTGGACGAGTGCAGTACTTC
-	-	TRBV28	TRBJ1-2	CASSLTREGAYGYTF	TGTGCCAGCAGTTTAACCCGAGAGGGTGCCTATGGCTACACCTTC